Below, one T cell receptor beta chain is given with its context. This receptor's antigen is unknown. No per-base quality is available; no much larger clone lies one base away. The collaborating institutions used their own protocols to collect whole blood in K2EDTA tubes. For TCRbeta analysis, collaborator samples were shipped as frozen whole blood, as isolated PBMCs, or as DNA extracted from either sample type. The sample originates from a study of blood T cell repertoires in COVID-19 (dated by TCRdb to 2018 to 2020). For context, the study as a whole: Samples from collaborators originated in the United States, Italy and Spain and spanned both the acute and convalescent phases of COVID-19. The samples were drawn from the first 160 participants of the ongoing ImmuneRACE study and from roughly 1,300 subjects provided by 6 global collaborators. The material from the prospective study consisted of cDNA or gDNA derived from T cells, B-cell-depleted T cells, or PBMCs. The repertoires were released in a freely available public database intended as a resource for research on the immune response to SARS-CoV-2. Deeply sampled blood TCRbeta repertoires from subjects exposed to, actively infected with, or recovered from COVID-19 were included in the dataset. The sample metadata nearly always contained a de-identified subject ID, COVID-19 status, age in years and sex. Where available, HLA class I and class II types were taken from metadata supplied by the sample provider and were not determined by assay-based typing.

Study-wide conclusions, independent of this receptor: Clinical and demographic metadata were provided uncurated, with the amount varying by source and participant.

Based on the germline V gene (reference sequence), the CDR1 and CDR2 sequences are MNHEY and SMNVEV. Trimming leaves V shorter by 7 bases and J shorter by 8 bases, with the junction holding 12 bases beyond the gene matches. From the cysteine up to the phenylalanine, the CDR3 has a length of 15 residues. CDR3 DNA only is kept here, 45 bases in frame from base 1. The immunoSEQ Assay, a bias-controlled multiplex PCR, was used to amplify TCRbeta CDR3 regions from genomic DNA. The original pipeline was this. Nucleated cell counts per sample were estimated from amplification of reference gene primers within the assay. Sequence reads were collapsed and filtered to measure the absolute abundance of every unique TCRbeta CDR3 rearrangement. For each sample, productive Simpson clonality was calculated by taking the square root of Simpson's diversity index across productive rearrangements. Drawn from immuneACCESS, this table holds only the in-frame rearrangements with V and J called that TCRdb kept. Clones are partly lost; checked studies trace under half to an unresolved V gene and leave the rest unexplained. V, J and clone size were drawn from that table, and D and trimming were deduced from the DNA. This sample comprises about 160,000 clones, 65% to 85% of them detected only once. The ten largest clonotypes hold roughly 9.1% of the sample.

The clonotype was recovered from a woman aged 80 or over with active or convalescent COVID-19. The sample consisted of peripheral blood. The chain couples TRBV27 to TRBJ1-4, and TRBD1 matches 8 of the central bases. DNA sequence: TGTGCCAGCACTCCCCGGACAGGGATGGGGGAAAAACTGTTTTTT. Translated, this gives CASTPRTGMGEKLFF.